Presented here are 9 T cell receptor beta chains from one specimen sequenced in a study of OX40 agonist ivuxolimab in advanced cancers. Generated by immunoSEQ multiplex PCR, the TCRdb table keeps only in-frame clones and is missing some. The repertoire includes approximately 70,000 clones, 75% to 95% of them detected once, and 4.5% to 7.5% sits in the top ten. Sample: CD4+ or CD8+ T cells sorted from blood, taken in a trial of the OX40 agonist ivuxolimab. The receptors derive from an adult with an advanced solid tumor such as melanoma, head and neck, liver or kidney cancer.

V gene TRBV6-5 combines with J gene TRBJ2-2; D is undetermined. Germline V lookup: CDR1 MNHEY, CDR2 SVGAGI. The CDR3 spans 14 residues. Trimming pared 4 bases from V and 3 bases from J, leaving 9 bases between. The CDR3 spells CASSFGPYTGELFF. CDR3 sequence (DNA): TGTGCCAGCAGTTTCGGACCTTACACCGGGGAGCTGTTTTTT.

The rearrangement joins TRBV18 to TRBJ1-1; D is possibly TRBD1 (6 bases). The V end lost 2 bases, the J end lost 0 bases, and 7 bases lay between the germline ends. Per the germline V gene, CDR1 is KGHSH and CDR2 is LQKENI. CDR3 length: 14 amino acids. CDR3 coding DNA: TGTGCCAGCTCACCAGGACAGTTGAACACTGAAGCTTTCTTT. Encoded protein: CASSPGQLNTEAFF.

This sequence joins TRBV4-3 and TRBJ1-1; D is perhaps TRBD1 (6 bases). V lost 1 base and J lost 2, with 11 bases in between. Per germline, CDR1 LGHNA and CDR2 YSLEER. This CDR3 comprises 15 residues. This chain's CDR3 is CASSQVAGANTEAFF. DNA for the CDR3: TGCGCCAGCAGCCAAGTCGCGGGGGCAAACACTGAAGCTTTCTTT.

The CDR3 loop reads CASSFGGANYGYTF. CDR3 sequence (DNA): TGTGCCAGCAGCTTCGGGGGAGCTAACTATGGCTACACCTTC. The chain has TRBV11-1 and TRBJ1-2; perhaps TRBD1 as D (5 bases). Trimming shortened V by 3 bases and J by 0 bases, and 8 bases separated the two germline ends. The CDR3 has 14 amino acids. Germline CDR1 SGHAT, CDR2 FQDESV (reference sequence).

This chain uses TRBV20-1 with TRBJ2-1; no definite D call. The CDR3 extends over 11 amino acids. Germline lookup yields CDR1 DFQATT and CDR2 SNEGSKA (reference sequence). The germline V and J ends were trimmed by 5 bases and 8 bases, with 10 bases remaining between them. This CDR3 reads CSALVVDEQFF. As DNA, the CDR3 is TGCAGTGCTCTGGTTGTAGATGAGCAGTTCTTC.

This chain uses TRBV30 with TRBJ1-2; 8 nucleotides align to TRBD1. The V segment lost 4 bases and the J segment 6 bases; nucleotides outside the gene matches: 1. The germline CDR1 and CDR2 sequences are GTSNPN and SVGIG (reference sequence). The CDR3 totals 11 residues. The CDR3 coding sequence is TGTGCCTGGACAGGGGGCAATGGCTACACCTTC. As protein: CAWTGGNGYTF. Supplemented by reference TRBV30 and TRBJ1-2, the full variable domain reads SQTIHQWPATLVQPVGSPLSLECTVEGTSNPNLYWYRQAAGRGLQLLFYSVGIGQISSEVPQNLSASRPQDRQFILSSKKLLLSDSGFYLCAWTGGNGYTFGSGTRLTVV.

This clone has a single count. The V gene is TRBV19, the J gene TRBJ2-4; tentatively, D is TRBD1 (6 bases). Germline V gene sequence: CDR1 LNHDA, CDR2 SQIVND (reference sequence). V dropped 5 bases and J dropped 2 bases, with 10 bases sitting between them. This CDR3 is 14 amino acids long. The CDR3 sequence is CASSLQGPKNIQYF. CDR3 DNA sequence: TGTGCCAGTAGTCTACAGGGACCCAAAAACATTCAGTACTTC.

The chain links TRBV4-3 to TRBJ2-3; D unresolved. CDR3 size: 14 residues. V was pared by 2 bases and J by 2 bases, with 8 bases between. In germline, CDR1 is LGHNA, CDR2 YSLEER. CDR3 protein: CASSQIPFTDTQYF. The DNA of the CDR3 is TGCGCCAGCAGCCAAATACCATTCACAGATACGCAGTATTTT.

The V call is TRBV6-1, the J call TRBJ1-1, with 10 bases lining up with TRBD1. Germline V gene sequence: CDR1 MNHNS, CDR2 SASEGT. The junction had 7 bases not matched to a gene; V was cut back by 11 bases and J by 7 bases. The CDR3 has 12 amino acids. CDR3 nucleotide sequence: TGTGCCGGAGGGACAGGGGCGGTTGAAGCTTTCTTT. Translation gives CAGGTGAVEAFF.